A selection of T cell receptor beta chains follows, all from one sample in a study of cytomegalovirus exposure and HLA in healthy donors. Measured with immunoSEQ multiplex PCR; TCRdb has only the in-frame clones, and not every one. The sample has roughly 52,000 clones, around 50% seen once. Sequencing was carried out using PBMCs. These receptors originate from a human donor in good health. The CDR3 runs from the conserved cysteine through the conserved F or W. The D gene is left open where the match is weak. A row's size may be missing; if present it is once, few, many or a size class.

abundance	v_gene	d_gene	j_gene	CDR3nt	CDR3aa
.	TRBV18	.	TRBJ2-2	TGTGCCAGCTCACCACCTACCACGGTCTTGCCAACCGGGGAGCTGTTTTTT	CASSPPTTVLPTGELFF
few	TRBV2	.	TRBJ1-3	TGTGCCAGCAGAGATCAGGGCCGCTCTGGAAACACCATATATTTT	CASRDQGRSGNTIYF
few	TRBV9	.	TRBJ1-6	TGTGCCAGCAGCGTAGCTATGGATTCACCCCTCCACTTT	CASSVAMDSPLHF
.	TRBV9	TRBD2	TRBJ2-7	TGTGCCAGCAGCGTAGGTGGTAGCGGGGGCTCCTACGAGCAGTACTTC	CASSVGGSGGSYEQYF
.	TRBV7-9	TRBD2	TRBJ2-5	TGTGCCAGCAGCGGCGCCGGGGGGGGGATAGTCCGAGAGACCCAGTACTTC	CASSGAGGGIVRETQYF
.	TRBV10-3	.	TRBJ1-1	TGTGCCATCAGTGAGGGACAGCCGATGAACACTGAAGCTTTCTTT	CAISEGQPMNTEAFF
.	TRBV21-1	.	TRBJ1-6	TGTGCCAGTCGGTCGGGGGACAGGGGGTCACCCCTCCACTTT	CASRSGDRGSPLHF
.	TRBV7-2	.	TRBJ2-3	TGTGCCAGCAGCTCCGGACAGAGCACAGATACGCAGTATTTT	CASSSGQSTDTQYF
.	TRBV7-9	TRBD1	TRBJ2-3	TGTGCCAGCAGCTTAGGAGTGGGGACAGGGGCACCAGATACGCAGTATTTT	CASSLGVGTGAPDTQYF
.	TRBV5-4	.	TRBJ1-2	TGTGCCAGCAGCTTCCTTTACAGCTCCTATGGCTACACCTTC	CASSFLYSSYGYTF
.	TRBV6-5	.	TRBJ1-6	TGTGCCAGCAGAGTCAGGGCTAATTCACCCCTCCACTTT	CASRVRANSPLHF
.	TRBV2	TRBD2	TRBJ2-7	TGTGCCAGCAGGCCGGGACTAGCTCGGGTAAGCGAGCAGTACTTC	CASRPGLARVSEQYF
.	TRBV10-3	TRBD1	TRBJ1-5	TGTGCCATCAGTGAGGGACAGGGAGCGATATTACGGCCCCAGCATTTT	CAISEGQGAILRPQHF
few	TRBV5-6	TRBD1	TRBJ2-7	TGTGCCAGCAGCCCGTGGGACAGGGCGTACGAGCAGTACTTC	CASSPWDRAYEQYF
.	TRBV30	.	TRBJ1-6	TGTGCCTGGAGTTCACAGGGTTATAATTCACCCCTCCACTTT	CAWSSQGYNSPLHF
.	TRBV9	.	TRBJ2-2	TGTGCCAGCCGGGACATCGCGAACACCGGGGAGCTGTTTTTT	CASRDIANTGELFF
.	TRBV2	.	TRBJ1-2	TGTGCCAGTACTGTGGCGGTTCCCTATGGCTACACCTTC	CASTVAVPYGYTF
once	TRBV7-9	.	TRBJ1-5	TGTGCCAGCAGCTTAGTGGGGGGACCCAATCAGCCCCAGCATTTT	CASSLVGGPNQPQHF
once	TRBV6-1	.	TRBJ1-6	TGTGCCAGCAGTGAAGAGGCCACTAGCTCCTATAATTCACCCCTCCACTTT	CASSEEATSSYNSPLHF
few	TRBV29-1	.	TRBJ2-7	TGCAGCGTCGCTGGGCCCTACGAGCAGTACTTC	CSVAGPYEQYF
.	TRBV11-2	TRBD2	TRBJ2-7	TGTGCCAGCAGCTCTAGGGAGGGTAACGAGCAGTACTTC	CASSSREGNEQYF
.	TRBV7-3	.	TRBJ1-2	TGTGCCAGCAGCTTATCGGGTATCGGCTACACCTTC	CASSLSGIGYTF
.	TRBV25-1	.	TRBJ2-3	TGTGCCAGCAGTGTAACAGATACGCAGTATTTT	CASSVTDTQYF
few	TRBV6-5	TRBD1	TRBJ1-2	TGTGCCAGCAGCGGGACAGGTCTTTATGGCTACACCTTC	CASSGTGLYGYTF
few	TRBV6-5	TRBD1	TRBJ1-2	TGTGCCAGCAGGGGACAGGGGGCCGGGGACTATGGCTACACCTTC	CASRGQGAGDYGYTF
few	TRBV7-9	TRBD1	TRBJ1-1	TGTGCCAGCAGCCCCCAACAGGGGGCGCAGGAAGCTTTCTTT	CASSPQQGAQEAFF
.	TRBV2	.	TRBJ1-5	TGTGCCAGCAGGGGGATGGGGGGGGCAGGTCAGCCCCAGCATTTT	CASRGMGGAGQPQHF
.	TRBV21-1	.	TRBJ2-7	TGTGCCAGCAGCATGGGGACAGGGGGATACCAATACTCCTACGAGCAGTACTTC	CASSMGTGGYQYSYEQYF
.	TRBV7-2	.	TRBJ1-2	TGTGCCAGCAGCTTAAGTAGACAGACGAGTAACTATGGCTACACCTTC	CASSLSRQTSNYGYTF
.	TRBV7-2	TRBD2	TRBJ2-1	TGTGCCAGCAGCGCGCGACTAGCGGGGGGGGCCGGAATGTTCTTC	CASSARLAGGAGMFF
.	TRBV5-6	TRBD1	TRBJ2-7	TGTGCCAGCAGCTGGGGGTTGGACAGGGGGTCCGACGAGCAGTACTTC	CASSWGLDRGSDEQYF
.	TRBV5-5	.	TRBJ1-2	TGTGCCAGCAGCTTGGCCTACAGGGCGCGCCAGAATGGCTACACCTTC	CASSLAYRARQNGYTF
once	TRBV7-2	.	TRBJ2-5	TGTGCCAGCAGCTTAGGCAGGCGGGGAGAGACCCAGTACTTC	CASSLGRRGETQYF
.	TRBV7-7	TRBD2	TRBJ2-5	TGTGCTAGCAGCTCAAGCGGGGGGCTTGATGGGACCCAGTACTTC	CASSSSGGLDGTQYF
few	TRBV4-1	TRBD1	TRBJ1-5	TGCGCCAGCAGCCTCTTGGGAGGACAGGGGGCGAGAGGCAATCAGCCCCAGCATTTT	CASSLLGGQGARGNQPQHF
.	TRBV2	.	TRBJ1-1	TGTGCCAGCAGGGAGGGAACTACGGGAAAAGCTTTCTTT	CASREGTTGKAFF
.	TRBV25-1	.	TRBJ1-1	TGTGCCAGCAGTGACAACACGGACAGGAACACTGAAGCTTTCTTT	CASSDNTDRNTEAFF
.	TRBV5-1	.	TRBJ2-5	TGCGCCAGCAGCTTGCAGGGGCAAGAGACCCAGTACTTC	CASSLQGQETQYF
few	TRBV6-5	TRBD1	TRBJ2-7	TGTGCCAGCAGGACTACCGGGACAGGGCAAATCGAGCAGTACTTC	CASRTTGTGQIEQYF
.	TRBV10-3	.	TRBJ1-5	TGTGCCATCAGTGCAGGATGGGGGGGGGAGGGTGGGGATAGCAATCAGCCCCAGCATTTT	CAISAGWGGEGGDSNQPQHF
few	TRBV27	.	TRBJ2-1	TGTGCCAGCAGTTTATCGTCAACAGACAATGAGCAGTTCTTC	CASSLSSTDNEQFF
few	TRBV7-8	.	TRBJ1-2	TGTGCCAGCGCCAACAGGGAGCCTTGGGGCTACACCTTC	CASANREPWGYTF